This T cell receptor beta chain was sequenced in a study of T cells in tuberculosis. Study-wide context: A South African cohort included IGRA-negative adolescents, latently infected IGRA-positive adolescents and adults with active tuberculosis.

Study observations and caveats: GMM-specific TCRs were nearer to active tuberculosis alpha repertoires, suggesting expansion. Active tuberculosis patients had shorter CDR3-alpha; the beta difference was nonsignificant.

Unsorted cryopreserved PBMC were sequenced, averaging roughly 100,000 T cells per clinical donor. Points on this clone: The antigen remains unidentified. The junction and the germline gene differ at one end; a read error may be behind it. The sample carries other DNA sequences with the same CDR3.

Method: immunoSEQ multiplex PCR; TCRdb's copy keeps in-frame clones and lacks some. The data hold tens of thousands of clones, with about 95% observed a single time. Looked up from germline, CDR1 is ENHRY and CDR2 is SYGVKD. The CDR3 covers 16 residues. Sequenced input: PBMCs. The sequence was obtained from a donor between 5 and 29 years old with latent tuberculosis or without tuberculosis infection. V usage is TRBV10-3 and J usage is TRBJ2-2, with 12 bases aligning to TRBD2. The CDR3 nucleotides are TGCGCCATCAGGTTGACTAGCGGGAGTGAGACCGGGGAGCTGTTTTTT. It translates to CAIRLTSGSETGELFF.